The rows below give T cell receptor beta chains drawn from one sample of a study of beta chain features in type 1 diabetes. Assay used: immunoSEQ multiplex PCR; TCRdb lists only in-frame clones, some missing. The sample lists 390,000 or so clones, approximately 13% occurring once. Source material: naive CD4+ T cells from blood. The receptors originated from a man in his thirties or forties in good health. Both conserved end residues are part of each CDR3. Fields, in order: D gene, J gene, V gene, clone size, CDR3 DNA, CDR3 protein. The D gene is left open where the match is weak. The listing skips clone size in some rows; elsewhere it reads once, few, many or a size class.

D: TRBD2; J: TRBJ2-4; V: TRBV9; size: .; DNA: TGTGCCAGCAGCGTAGGGGGACTAGCGGGAGGATGGGCTGGAGCCAAAAACATTCAGTACTTC; CDR3: CASSVGGLAGGWAGAKNIQYF
D: .; J: TRBJ2-7; V: TRBV7-2; size: few; DNA: TGTGCCAGCAGCTTACGGATCCCCTCCTACGAGCAGTACTTC; CDR3: CASSLRIPSYEQYF
D: TRBD2; J: TRBJ2-3; V: TRBV12-5; size: few; DNA: TGTGCTAGTGGTCCGCGACTAGCGGGAACAGATACGCAGTATTTT; CDR3: CASGPRLAGTDTQYF
D: .; J: TRBJ1-6; V: TRBV25-1; size: .; DNA: TGTGCCAGCAGTGAATATGAGGGAGCGATTAATTCACCCCTCCACTTT; CDR3: CASSEYEGAINSPLHF
D: .; J: TRBJ1-1; V: TRBV6-5; size: few; DNA: TGTGCCAGCACGAAGTCCCCGAACACTGAAGCTTTCTTT; CDR3: CASTKSPNTEAFF
D: .; J: TRBJ1-2; V: TRBV20-1; size: once; DNA: TGCAGTGCTAGAGGAGGGAGCGGCTACACCTTC; CDR3: CSARGGSGYTF
D: .; J: TRBJ1-1; V: TRBV30; size: .; DNA: TGTGCCTGGAGTGATCGGACGGAAGCTTTCTTT; CDR3: CAWSDRTEAFF
D: TRBD1; J: TRBJ1-1; V: TRBV29-1; size: .; DNA: TGCAGCGCCGTCGGGACAGGAGTAAACACTGAAGCTTTCTTT; CDR3: CSAVGTGVNTEAFF
D: .; J: TRBJ2-1; V: TRBV5-1; size: few; DNA: TGCGCCAGCAGCTTGGACGGGCTGGGGTACAATGAGCAGTTCTTC; CDR3: CASSLDGLGYNEQFF
D: .; J: TRBJ1-2; V: TRBV7-2; size: few; DNA: TGTGCCAGCTCCCGTCGGGGTGATGGCTACACCTTC; CDR3: CASSRRGDGYTF
D: TRBD1; J: TRBJ1-2; V: TRBV5-4; size: few; DNA: TGTGCCAGCACCGGCGTGGACAGGGGGGGCTATGGCTACACCTTC; CDR3: CASTGVDRGGYGYTF
D: .; J: TRBJ2-1; V: TRBV14; size: .; DNA: TGTGCCAGCAGCCAAATTGTTGCCAATGAGCAGTTCTTC; CDR3: CASSQIVANEQFF
D: .; J: TRBJ2-5; V: TRBV7-8; size: .; DNA: TGTGCCAGCAGCTTAGACCCCGTGTCAGAGACCCAGTACTTC; CDR3: CASSLDPVSETQYF
D: TRBD2; J: TRBJ2-3; V: TRBV19; size: few; DNA: TGTGCCAGTAGTACGTCTAGCGGGGGGGCCTTGGCGGATACGCAGTATTTT; CDR3: CASSTSSGGALADTQYF
D: TRBD2; J: TRBJ2-1; V: TRBV29-1; size: .; DNA: TGCAGCGTCTCCGGACTAGCGGAGCAGTTCTTC; CDR3: CSVSGLAEQFF
D: TRBD2; J: TRBJ2-3; V: TRBV10-3; size: few; DNA: TGTGCCATCAGTGACGTAGGACTAGCGGGGGGCTATACGCAGTATTTT; CDR3: CAISDVGLAGGYTQYF
D: .; J: TRBJ2-3; V: TRBV9; size: few; DNA: TGTGCCAGCAGCGTAGGAGGGGTTCCAGATACGCAGTATTTT; CDR3: CASSVGGVPDTQYF
D: TRBD1; J: TRBJ1-6; V: TRBV5-1; size: .; DNA: TGCGCCAGCAGCTCGAACGACAGGGGGCTTTCACCCCTCCACTTT; CDR3: CASSSNDRGLSPLHF
D: TRBD1; J: TRBJ2-6; V: TRBV6-6; size: few; DNA: TGTGCCAGCAGTCGACAGGGATTTGGGGCCAACGTCCTGACTTTC; CDR3: CASSRQGFGANVLTF
D: TRBD1; J: TRBJ1-2; V: TRBV19; size: few; DNA: TGTGCCAGTACCATCGGACAGGGCGTTAACTATGGCTACACCTTC; CDR3: CASTIGQGVNYGYTF
D: .; J: TRBJ1-1; V: TRBV15; size: few; DNA: TGTGCCACCAGCAGAGATAGGGTACCTAACACTGAAGCTTTCTTT; CDR3: CATSRDRVPNTEAFF
D: .; J: TRBJ2-7; V: TRBV18; size: .; DNA: TGTGCCAGCTCACCAGGGCGGCCGAACAACGAGCAGTACTTC; CDR3: CASSPGRPNNEQYF
D: .; J: TRBJ2-5; V: TRBV9; size: .; DNA: TGTGCCAGCAGCGCTACAACCTCGTACCAAGAGACCCAGTACTTC; CDR3: CASSATTSYQETQYF
D: .; J: TRBJ2-5; V: TRBV25-1; size: few; DNA: TGTGCCAGCAGTGAAGGCGGGACAACCTATCGAGAGACCCAGTACTTC; CDR3: CASSEGGTTYRETQYF
D: .; J: TRBJ1-2; V: TRBV6-5; size: .; DNA: TGTGCCAGCAGTCAAAGGGAAGGGTATGGCTACACCTTC; CDR3: CASSQREGYGYTF
D: TRBD2; J: TRBJ2-7; V: TRBV11-3; size: few; DNA: TGTGCCAGCAGCTTAGACCGACTAGCAGCTATATGGCAGTACTTC; CDR3: CASSLDRLAAIWQYF
D: .; J: TRBJ2-5; V: TRBV7-2; size: few; DNA: TGTGCCAGCAGCTTAGTGTGGGTTCCAGTGGTCGAGGAGACCCAGTACTTC; CDR3: CASSLVWVPVVEETQYF
D: .; J: TRBJ1-5; V: TRBV10-3; size: few; DNA: TGTGCCATCAGTGAGGGACAGTTGAATCAGCCCCAGCATTTT; CDR3: CAISEGQLNQPQHF
D: .; J: TRBJ1-5; V: TRBV14; size: few; DNA: TGTGCCAGCAGCCCGCTCGATGGGCCCCAGCATTTT; CDR3: CASSPLDGPQHF
D: TRBD2; J: TRBJ2-3; V: TRBV9; size: .; DNA: TGTGCCAGCAGCGTAGCGGGACTAGCCACAGATACGCAGTATTTT; CDR3: CASSVAGLATDTQYF
D: .; J: TRBJ2-7; V: TRBV7-2; size: few; DNA: TGTGCCAGCAGTCCCTCATTCCGGGACAACTACGAGCAGTACTTC; CDR3: CASSPSFRDNYEQYF
D: TRBD2; J: TRBJ2-5; V: TRBV10-3; size: .; DNA: TGTGCCATCAGTGACCTAGCGGGAGGGCAAGAGACCCAGTACTTC; CDR3: CAISDLAGGQETQYF
D: .; J: TRBJ2-7; V: TRBV10-3; size: few; DNA: TGTGCCACCGGGTCTTACTCCTACGAGCAGTACTTC; CDR3: CATGSYSYEQYF
D: .; J: TRBJ2-5; V: TRBV27; size: few; DNA: TGTGCCACCCGATGGGGGAGGCACGGGGAGACCCAGTACTTC; CDR3: CATRWGRHGETQYF
D: .; J: TRBJ2-5; V: TRBV10-3; size: few; DNA: TGTGCCATCAGTATACGGGAGTTAGAGACCCAGTACTTC; CDR3: CAISIRELETQYF
D: .; J: TRBJ1-3; V: TRBV18; size: few; DNA: TGTGCCAGCTCACCAGGGCTCTCTGCTGGAAACACCATATATTTT; CDR3: CASSPGLSAGNTIYF
D: .; J: TRBJ2-7; V: TRBV4-1; size: .; DNA: TGCGCCAGCAGCCAAGATCCGTCTTCCTACGAGCAGTACTTC; CDR3: CASSQDPSSYEQYF
D: .; J: TRBJ1-2; V: TRBV2; size: .; DNA: TGTGCCAGCAGTGAATATGGCTACACCTTC; CDR3: CASSEYGYTF
D: .; J: TRBJ2-3; V: TRBV7-2; size: .; DNA: TGTGCCAGCAGCTTAGGGGTGAGAGGCGGAGGAGATACGCAGTATTTT; CDR3: CASSLGVRGGGDTQYF
D: .; J: TRBJ1-1; V: TRBV4-1; size: .; DNA: TGCGCCAGCAGCCAAGGGAGGGCCTTGGGCAGGAAAGCTTTCTTT; CDR3: CASSQGRALGRKAFF
D: .; J: TRBJ2-5; V: TRBV18; size: few; DNA: TGTGCCAGCTCACCAACGCCTGGGGAGACCCAGTACTTC; CDR3: CASSPTPGETQYF
D: .; J: TRBJ2-2; V: TRBV7-6; size: .; DNA: TGTGCCAGCAGCTCCGTCGGAGGGTCCGACGGCGGGGAGCTGTTTTTT; CDR3: CASSSVGGSDGGELFF
D: .; J: TRBJ2-1; V: TRBV11-2; size: .; DNA: TGTGCCAGCAGGTTCCGCAATGAGCAGTTCTTC; CDR3: CASRFRNEQFF
D: TRBD1; J: TRBJ2-1; V: TRBV11-2; size: few; DNA: TGTGCCAGCAGCTTAGGGCCAGGGGGCGGTCATCAGTTCTTC; CDR3: CASSLGPGGGHQFF
D: .; J: TRBJ2-1; V: TRBV9; size: .; DNA: TGTGCCAGCGCCTGGGGCCAAAGCGCTTTCTTCAATGAGCAGTTCTTC; CDR3: CASAWGQSAFFNEQFF
D: TRBD2; J: TRBJ2-7; V: TRBV7-2; size: .; DNA: TGTGCCAGCAGTCGGACTAGCGGGGGTTCCTACGAGCAGTACTTC; CDR3: CASSRTSGGSYEQYF
D: .; J: TRBJ1-2; V: TRBV6-6; size: few; DNA: TGTGCCAGCAGTTACTCGAGCCAGTTCTATGGCTACACCTTC; CDR3: CASSYSSQFYGYTF
D: .; J: TRBJ1-1; V: TRBV18; size: few; DNA: TGTGCCAGCTCTCCGGCGGGGGCAACTGAAGCTTTCTTT; CDR3: CASSPAGATEAFF
D: TRBD1; J: TRBJ2-7; V: TRBV13; size: few; DNA: TGTGCCAGCAGCTCCCAGAGACAGGGGGACTACGAGCAGTACTTC; CDR3: CASSSQRQGDYEQYF
D: .; J: TRBJ2-1; V: TRBV29-1; size: many; DNA: TGCAGCGTTGCACCGACTCGGCTAGGCGAGCAGTTCTTC; CDR3: CSVAPTRLGEQFF
D: TRBD1; J: TRBJ1-4; V: TRBV6-1; size: few; DNA: TGTGCCAGCAGGCGGGACAGTGGAAATGAAAAACTGTTTTTT; CDR3: CASRRDSGNEKLFF
D: .; J: TRBJ1-2; V: TRBV9; size: .; DNA: TGTGCCAGCAGCGTAGGTGCCCTACCTTCGGGCTATGGCTACACCTTC; CDR3: CASSVGALPSGYGYTF
D: .; J: TRBJ2-5; V: TRBV15; size: .; DNA: TGTGCCATTGGGTTTCGGCCAGGACAAGAGACCCAGTACTTC; CDR3: CAIGFRPGQETQYF
D: TRBD1; J: TRBJ1-5; V: TRBV30; size: .; DNA: TGTGCCTGGAGGGGACAGAATAGCAATCAGCCCCAGCATTTT; CDR3: CAWRGQNSNQPQHF